Shown below are 17 T cell receptor beta chains from a single sample sequenced in a study of T cell changes during pregnancy in multiple sclerosis (dated by TCRdb to about 2019). Libraries were built with the immunoSEQ multiplex PCR assay. TCRdb took over this immuneACCESS table, retaining in-frame rearrangements with V and J assigned. Such tables are incomplete; in checked studies, under half of the missing clones stem from an unresolved V gene, and the remainder is unexplained. The sample table shows under 95,000 clones, and 90% to 95% are seen once. The ten largest clonotypes hold more than 0.95% of the sample. Sequencing was performed on peripheral blood, taken in the second trimester of pregnancy. The source of these receptors is a female donor in good health, enrolled as a control in a pregnancy study.

The chain carries TRBV6-5 and TRBJ1-1, with a possible D match to TRBD1 (6 bases). Deletions cut 4 bases from V and 4 bases from J, with 19 bases between. This CDR3 contains 16 residues. The germline V gene has CDR1 MNHEY and CDR2 SVGAGI. For the CDR3, the DNA is TGTGCCAGCAGTTTCTCAGGGGCGCGGTGGCCCACTGAAGCTTTCTTT. Protein product: CASSFSGARWPTEAFF.

This clone was counted a single time. The V call is TRBV28, the J call TRBJ2-7; 7 bases match TRBD1. CDR3 length equals 12 residues. Trimming at V came to 11 bases and at J to 0 bases, leaving 4 bases not matched to a gene. Germline loops: CDR1 MDHEN, CDR2 SYDVKM. CDR3 amino acids: CALGTDSYEQYF. In DNA form, the CDR3 reads TGTGCCCTAGGGACAGACTCCTACGAGCAGTACTTC.

This chain connects TRBV5-1 to TRBJ2-3; possible D gene TRBD1, 5 bases. Trimming took off 0 bases at V and 0 bases at J, with 11 bases between the two ends. The germline V gene has CDR1 SGHRS and CDR2 YFSETQ. This CDR3 contains 16 residues. CDR3: CASSLGQTPSTDTQYF. CDR3 nucleotide sequence: TGCGCCAGCAGCTTGGGACAGACGCCTAGCACAGATACGCAGTATTTT.

The gene calls are TRBV7-9 and TRBJ2-3; the D gene is possibly TRBD1 (6 bases). Germline CDR1 and CDR2: SEHNR and FQNEAQ (reference sequence). The CDR3 runs to 15 residues. The V gene lost 4 bases and the J gene lost 5 bases, with 16 bases spanning the gap. The CDR3 sequence is CASSSMTGLRDTQYF. DNA of the CDR3: TGTGCCAGCAGCTCCATGACAGGTTTGAGAGATACGCAGTATTTT.

This rearrangement joins TRBV28 to TRBJ1-5; 7 bases line up with TRBD1. With V trimmed by 6 bases and J by 6 bases, 8 bases remained unmatched. Germline CDR1 and CDR2: MDHEN and SYDVKM. This CDR3 is built from 14 residues. In DNA, the CDR3 is TGTGCCAGCAGACCACGGGACAGAGGTCAGCCCCAGCATTTT. Amino acids: CASRPRDRGQPQHF.

The chain combines TRBV2 with TRBJ2-7; possibly TRBD2 for D (5 bases). There are 16 residues in the CDR3. Trimming took off 6 bases at V and 4 bases at J, with 22 bases between the two ends. CDR1 is SNHLY, CDR2 FYNNEI, per germline. CDR3 loop: CASSASVVRGRYEQYF. The CDR3 DNA reads as TGTGCCAGCAGCGCCTCCGTAGTTCGAGGGAGATACGAGCAGTACTTC.

This chain joins TRBV6-6 and TRBJ2-1; TRBD1 is a possible D gene (6 bases). This CDR3 spans 13 amino acids. Trimming took off 4 bases at V and 8 bases at J, with 12 bases between the two ends. The germline V gene encodes CDR1 MNHNY and CDR2 SVGAGI (reference sequence). The CDR3 protein is CASSSVGADEQFF. CDR3 sequence (DNA): TGTGCCAGCAGTTCCGTGGGGGCCGATGAGCAGTTCTTC.

The chain couples TRBV4-1 to TRBJ2-7; 10 bases map to TRBD2. The V segment lost 4 bases and the J segment 0 bases; nucleotides outside the gene matches: 6. The germline V gene has CDR1 MGHRA and CDR2 YSYEKL. The CDR3 is 16 residues long. The CDR3 coding sequence is TGCGCCAGCAGCCTGGCCGGGACTAGCGCCTCCTACGAGCAGTACTTC. Residues: CASSLAGTSASYEQYF.

In this sample, this clone turned up a few times. V usage is TRBV18 and J usage is TRBJ2-2, with 10 bases lining up with TRBD2. Unmatched junction bases numbered 2, after V lost 3 bases and J lost 4 bases. CDR1 is KGHSH, CDR2 LQKENI, per germline. This CDR3 is 15 amino acids long. CDR3 nucleotides: TGTGCCAGCTCACCTGGGACTAGCGCCACCGGGGAGCTGTTTTTT. Its protein is CASSPGTSATGELFF. The full variable domain, with the rest looked up from reference TRBV18 and TRBJ2-2, is NAGVMQNPRHLVRRRGQEARLRCSPMKGHSHVYWYRQLPEEGLKFMVYLQKENIIDESGMPKERFSAEFPKEGPSILRIQQVVRGDSAAYFCASSPGTSATGELFFGEGSRLTVL.

The chain uses TRBV27 and TRBJ1-1; D is perhaps TRBD1 (6 bases). Germline CDR1 is MNHEY and CDR2 is SMNVEV (reference sequence). The CDR3 sequence is 14 residues long. V was pared by 2 bases and J by 1 base, with 8 bases between. The chain's CDR3 is CASSLRTANTEAFF. The CDR3 DNA sequence: TGTGCCAGCAGTTTAAGGACAGCGAACACTGAAGCTTTCTTT.

The J gene is TRBJ2-2, the V gene TRBV5-1; D unclear. This CDR3 region has 13 residues. V dropped 1 base and J dropped 6 bases, with 7 bases sitting between them. CDR1 and CDR2 from the germline V gene are SGHRS and YFSETQ. The CDR3 loop reads CASSLSVSGELFF. Here the CDR3 DNA reads TGCGCCAGCAGCTTGTCTGTGTCCGGGGAGCTGTTTTTT. The entire variable domain, with the rest obtained from reference TRBV5-1 and TRBJ2-2, is as follows: KAGVTQTPRYLIKTRGQQVTLSCSPISGHRSVSWYQQTPGQGLQFLFEYFSETQRNKGNFPGRFSGRQFSNSRSEMNVSTLELGDSALYLCASSLSVSGELFFGEGSRLTVL.

The chain uses TRBV6-4 and TRBJ2-1; maybe TRBD1 (7 bases). The CDR3 length is 15 residues. Germline loops: CDR1 MRHNA, CDR2 SNTAGT. Trimming cost V 3 bases and J 1 base, with 10 bases left between them. CDR3 loop: CASSEEGASYNEQFF. CDR3 nucleotide sequence: TGTGCCAGCAGTGAGGAGGGGGCTTCCTACAATGAGCAGTTCTTC.

In this sample, this clone turned up a few times. The rearrangement uses TRBV27 and TRBJ2-7; 8 bases are a match to TRBD1. Per the germline V gene, CDR1 is MNHEY and CDR2 is SMNVEV (reference sequence). Trimming cost V 7 bases and J 6 bases; bases outside gene matches: 5. This CDR3 comprises 12 residues. The CDR3 protein is CASTDRGGEQYF. The CDR3 DNA follows: TGTGCCAGCACTGACAGGGGCGGCGAGCAGTACTTC.

The chain joins TRBV1 to TRBJ1-1. TRBV1 is a known pseudogene. The CDR3 has 18 amino acids. The CDR3 protein is CTSSQVGSSGGPNTEAFF. The CDR3 coding sequence is TGCACCAGCAGCCAAGTGGGTTCAAGCGGGGGGCCGAACACTGAAGCTTTCTTT.

The chain links TRBV15 to TRBJ2-1; a weak D match, TRBD2 (5 bases). V was cut by 8 bases and J by 7 bases, with 6 bases left in between. This CDR3 has 10 residues. Germline V gives CDR1 LNHNV, CDR2 YYDKDF (reference sequence). CDR3 loop: CATRGNEQFF. DNA for the CDR3: TGTGCCACCCGGGGTAATGAGCAGTTCTTC.

The genes are TRBV6-5 and TRBJ1-2, with D possibly matching TRBD1 (5 bases). This CDR3 is built from 13 residues. Trimming stripped 5 bases from V and 10 bases from J, with 17 bases between. Germline V gives CDR1 MNHEY, CDR2 SVGAGI. The CDR3 is CASSHPAEGVYTF. In DNA, the CDR3 is TGTGCCAGCAGTCACCCGGCGGAAGGGGTCTACACCTTC.

The rearrangement uses TRBV5-1 and TRBJ2-1; TRBD1 matches 11 bases. Germline lookup yields CDR1 SGHRS and CDR2 YFSETQ. Trimming removed 4 bases from V and 9 bases from J; junction bases left unmatched: 6. CDR3 length: 14 residues. The CDR3 DNA reads as TGCGCCAGCAGCGACGGGACAGGGGGTCTTGAGCAGTTCTTC. Amino acid sequence: CASSDGTGGLEQFF.